These 29 T cell receptor beta chains were sequenced from one sample in a study of shared T cell receptors in the human thymus. Profiled with immunoSEQ multiplex PCR; TCRdb holds only in-frame clones, not every one. The sample lists hundreds of thousands of clones, 87% occurring once. This sample was also put to use in a study of human thymus T cells.

Specimen: thymocytes. The receptors were sampled from a boy under two years old with a congenital heart defect.

The V gene is TRBV28, the J gene TRBJ1-6; TRBD1 agrees at 8 bases. Germline V lookup: CDR1 MDHEN, CDR2 SYDVKM. Losses at the gene ends were 2 bases for V and 0 bases for J; bases not matched to a gene: 15. This CDR3 comprises 21 residues. The CDR3: CASSLPRGRTRGFSYNSPLHF. The CDR3 bases are TGTGCCAGCAGTTTACCCAGGGGGCGGACTAGAGGATTCTCCTATAATTCACCCCTCCACTTT.

The V and J genes are TRBV6-6 and TRBJ1-4; D may be TRBD1 (6 bases). Trimming left V 4 bases short and J 7 bases short, with 19 bases between. The CDR3 contains 16 residues. Germline V CDR1 and CDR2: MNHNY, SVGAGI (reference sequence). As DNA, the CDR3 is TGTGCCAGCAGTTCCGAACCCGGGGGGCATTCTGAAAAACTGTTTTTT. Translating it yields CASSSEPGGHSEKLFF.

The V and J genes are TRBV27 and TRBJ1-1; 8 positions match TRBD1. The CDR3 sequence is 14 residues long. The germline V gene encodes CDR1 MNHEY and CDR2 SMNVEV (reference sequence). V shed 3 bases, J shed 7 bases, and the junction held 7 bases outside the gene matches. Here the CDR3 reads CASSFGTGRFEAFF. DNA of the CDR3: TGTGCCAGCAGTTTCGGGACAGGCCGTTTTGAAGCTTTCTTT.

The CDR3 here is CASSPMGGLAGDNEQFF. The CDR3 DNA sequence: TGTGCCAGCAGCCCCATGGGCGGACTAGCGGGAGACAATGAGCAGTTCTTC. The chain carries TRBV28 and TRBJ2-1; 13 bases align to TRBD2. V gave up 6 bases and J gave up 5 bases; unmatched junction bases: 10. Germline CDR1 MDHEN, CDR2 SYDVKM. CDR3 length: 17 amino acids.

V usage is TRBV11-2 and J usage is TRBJ2-7; a weak D match, TRBD1 (5 bases). Trimming stripped 0 bases from V and 6 bases from J, with 12 bases between. The CDR3 runs to 14 residues. Looked up from germline, CDR1 is SGHAT and CDR2 is FQNNGV. CDR3 sequence reads: CASSLDGADSEQYF. As DNA, the CDR3 is TGTGCCAGCAGCTTAGATGGGGCCGACTCCGAGCAGTACTTC.

This clone has just one count. Written as DNA, the CDR3 is TGTGCCAGCAGCCCCCCGGGACAGGGGACCGGGGAGCTGTTTTTT. Protein product: CASSPPGQGTGELFF. The chain carries TRBV28 and TRBJ2-2, with 10 bases that match TRBD1. The V segment lost 6 bases and the J segment 5 bases; nucleotides outside the gene matches: 6. Germline lookup yields CDR1 MDHEN and CDR2 SYDVKM. The CDR3 consists of 15 residues.

The V call is TRBV28, the J call TRBJ2-7, with TRBD1 identical over 8 bases. The CDR3 has 17 residues. The V gene end was trimmed by 4 bases and the J gene end by 0 bases; junction bases not matched to a gene: 11. The germline V gene has CDR1 MDHEN and CDR2 SYDVKM. CDR3 coding DNA: TGTGCCAGCAGTTCCAATATCCGACAGGGGCACTCCTACGAGCAGTACTTC. Its translation is CASSSNIRQGHSYEQYF.

This clone was observed a few times. The chain recombines TRBV25-1 with TRBJ2-1; 7 bases match TRBD2. Germline lookup yields CDR1 MGHDK and CDR2 SYGVNS. After removal of 5 bases from V and 5 bases from J, the junction contained 15 bases not matched to a gene. CDR3 size: 17 residues. The CDR3 region has the DNA TGTGCCAGCAGTACCACAATGATGTCGGGAGGTCACAATGAGCAGTTCTTC. This gives the protein CASSTTMMSGGHNEQFF.

The J gene is TRBJ2-2, the V gene TRBV6-5; the match to TRBD2 covers 7 bases. The CDR3 has 12 residues. With V trimmed by 5 bases and J by 8 bases, 2 bases remained unmatched. Germline CDR1 and CDR2: MNHEY and SVGAGI. The CDR3 protein is CASSKRDGELFF. The DNA for the CDR3 is TGTGCCAGCAGTAAGCGGGATGGGGAGCTGTTTTTT.

The rearrangement links TRBV25-1 to TRBJ1-4, with D tentatively TRBD1 (6 bases). Germline CDR1 reads MGHDK; CDR2 reads SYGVNS. The length of the CDR3 is 12 residues. V lost 6 bases, J lost 6 bases, and 8 bases lay in between. CDR3 sequence: CASSEGDEKLFF. The CDR3 DNA reads TGTGCCAGCAGCGAGGGGGATGAAAAACTGTTTTTT.

Only a few counts were recorded for this clone. The V call is TRBV19, the J call TRBJ2-7, with a possible D match to TRBD1 (6 bases). Trimming took 6 bases from V and 3 from J, leaving 21 bases between them. The germline V gene encodes CDR1 LNHDA and CDR2 SQIVND (reference sequence). The CDR3 spans 16 residues. The chain's CDR3 is CASRRAHTGNYYEQYF. The CDR3 bases are TGTGCCAGTAGGAGAGCGCACACAGGGAACTACTACGAGCAGTACTTC.

J is TRBJ2-1 and V is TRBV5-8; 10 positions match TRBD2. CDR1 and CDR2 (germline): SGHTS, YDEGEE. The CDR3 contains 15 residues. The trim removed 4 bases at V and 8 bases at J, leaving 9 bases unmatched. The DNA for the CDR3 is TGTGCCAGCAGCCGTCGTCTAGCGGGGGCCGATGAGCAGTTCTTC. Translating gives CASSRRLAGADEQFF.

V usage is TRBV2 and J usage is TRBJ2-2; the match to TRBD2 covers 9 bases. The trim removed 4 bases at V and 6 bases at J, leaving 6 bases unmatched. The CDR3 length is 15 residues. Germline CDR1 is SNHLY and CDR2 is FYNNEI. The CDR3 sequence: CASSGGLARAGELFF. The CDR3 DNA follows: TGTGCCAGCAGTGGAGGACTAGCGCGGGCCGGGGAGCTGTTTTTT.

The chain joins TRBV10-3 to TRBJ2-1; a possible D gene is TRBD2 (6 bases). Germline V gives CDR1 ENHRY, CDR2 SYGVKD. V dropped 2 bases and J dropped 5 bases, with 19 bases sitting between them. The CDR3 has 17 residues. The CDR3 DNA is TGTGCCATCAGTGAGCCGCGGAGGACTACAACACACAATGAGCAGTTCTTC. This sequence encodes CAISEPRRTTTHNEQFF.

The rearrangement links TRBV7-9 to TRBJ2-2, with D possibly being TRBD2 (6 bases). The CDR3 covers 13 residues. CDR1 SEHNR and CDR2 FQNEAQ come from the germline V gene (reference sequence). V lost 5 bases to trimming and J lost 5 bases, with 9 bases between them. In DNA form, the CDR3 reads TGTGCCAGCAGCAACGGGGGTACCGGGGAGCTGTTTTTT. Translating it yields CASSNGGTGELFF. The variable domain in full, completed from reference TRBV7-9 and TRBJ2-2, reads DTGVSQNPRHKITKRGQNVTFRCDPISEHNRLYWYRQTLGQGPEFLTYFQNEAQLEKSRLLSDRFSAERPKGSFSTLEIQRTEQGDSAMYLCASSNGGTGELFFGEGSRLTVL.

The chain uses TRBV5-1 and TRBJ2-5, with TRBD2 matching 12 bases. J was trimmed by 5 bases and V by 3 bases; bases with no gene match: 5. The germline V gene has CDR1 SGHRS and CDR2 YFSETQ. The CDR3 runs 15 residues. DNA of the CDR3: TGCGCCAGCAGCTGGGGACTAGCGGGCGGGGAGACCCAGTACTTC. It specifies CASSWGLAGGETQYF.

The chain employs TRBV4-3 and TRBJ2-1, with 8 bases matching TRBD2. The ends lost 1 base at V and 5 bases at J; junction bases unmatched: 7. The CDR3 spans 16 residues. The V gene's germline CDR1 is LGHNA and CDR2 YSLEER. The CDR3 protein is CASSQVESSGDNEQFF. The CDR3, as DNA: TGCGCCAGCAGCCAAGTGGAGAGTAGCGGGGACAATGAGCAGTTCTTC.

The chain links TRBV6-6 to TRBJ2-2, with 7 bases aligning to TRBD1. V was clipped by 5 bases and J by 7 bases; unmatched bases: 13. The CDR3 is 16 amino acids. CDR1 MNHNY and CDR2 SVGAGI come from the germline V gene (reference sequence). The CDR3 loop reads CASSGRQGQFVGELFF. CDR3 DNA sequence: TGTGCCAGCAGTGGAAGACAGGGACAATTCGTCGGGGAGCTGTTTTTT.

The gene calls are TRBV10-2 and TRBJ1-3, with D perhaps matching TRBD1 (5 bases). Trimming removed 1 base from V and 4 bases from J, with 8 bases in between. CDR3 length: 14 residues. Germline CDR1 is WSHSY and CDR2 is SAAADI. This CDR3 is CASSEWGEGNTIYF. DNA of the CDR3: TGCGCCAGCAGTGAGTGGGGGGAAGGAAACACCATATATTTT.

As to this clone: The junction and the germline gene differ at one end; a read error may be behind it. The V call is TRBV30, the J call TRBJ2-3; 8 nucleotides line up with TRBD2. Per germline, CDR1 GTSNPN and CDR2 SVGIG (reference sequence). There are 16 residues in the CDR3. The DNA of the CDR3 is TGTGCCTGGGGTGTCGGGGGGGGGCGAATCACAGATACGCAGTATTTT. Amino acid sequence: CAWGVGGGRITDTQYF.

This chain connects TRBV7-9 to TRBJ1-5; perhaps TRBD1 as D (6 bases). Per the germline V gene, CDR1 is SEHNR and CDR2 is FQNEAQ (reference sequence). The CDR3 runs to 14 residues. The germline V and J ends were trimmed by 3 bases and 1 base, with 7 bases remaining between them. The CDR3 region has the DNA TGTGCCAGCAGCTTCGACAGGAGCAATCAGCCCCAGCATTTT. It specifies CASSFDRSNQPQHF.

The V and J genes are TRBV5-1 and TRBJ1-5; D gene uncertain. In germline, CDR1 is SGHRS, CDR2 YFSETQ. The CDR3 is 15 amino acids. Trimming removed 4 bases at V and 1 base at J, with 12 bases between. As DNA, the CDR3 is TGCGCCAGCAGCGAGCGGGGTGAGAGCAATCAGCCCCAGCATTTT. As protein: CASSERGESNQPQHF.

Here the CDR3 reads CASSLARSSGRLAKNIQYF. DNA of the CDR3: TGTGCCAGCAGCTTGGCCCGTAGTAGCGGGAGATTAGCCAAAAACATTCAGTACTTC. The chain uses TRBV5-4 and TRBJ2-4, with 9 bases that match TRBD2. The V and J ends lost 0 bases and 0 bases, in that order; junction bases with no gene match: 10. The CDR3 runs 19 residues. Germline values: CDR1 SGHNT, CDR2 YYREEE (reference sequence).

This clone has just a few counts. The chain's CDR3 is CASSLEPRTGGAEEQFF. CDR3 nucleotide sequence: TGCGCCAGCAGCCTCGAGCCAAGGACAGGGGGCGCGGAGGAGCAGTTCTTC. The rearrangement joins TRBV4-3 to TRBJ2-1, with 11 bases fitting TRBD1. This CDR3 spans 17 amino acids. CDR1 LGHNA and CDR2 YSLEER come from the germline V gene. The V and J ends lost 4 bases and 10 bases, in that order; junction bases with no gene match: 15.

The chain carries TRBV15 and TRBJ2-3; D remains ambiguous. V was shortened by 8 bases and J by 2 bases, with 11 bases between the two germline ends. The CDR3 loop spans 13 amino acids. Germline V gives CDR1 LNHNV, CDR2 YYDKDF (reference sequence). The CDR3 bases are TGTGCCACCTGCTCACACCCCACAGATACGCAGTATTTT. It encodes CATCSHPTDTQYF.

This clone was observed once. This chain joins TRBV27 and TRBJ2-1, with D possibly matching TRBD2 (5 bases). The CDR3 runs 16 residues. CDR1 MNHEY and CDR2 SMNVEV come from the germline V gene (reference sequence). V lost 2 bases and J lost 4, with 15 bases in between. Here the CDR3 reads CASSLLIAPAYNEQFF. The CDR3 DNA is TGTGCCAGCAGTTTACTAATAGCGCCAGCTTACAATGAGCAGTTCTTC.

The chain carries TRBV2 and TRBJ2-7, with TRBD1 matching over 7 bases. The junction had 12 bases not matched to a gene; V was cut back by 5 bases and J by 5 bases. This CDR3 comprises 15 residues. Germline assignment: CDR1 SNHLY and CDR2 FYNNEI. This chain's CDR3 is CASSQNPRTGNEQYF. In DNA, the CDR3 is TGTGCCAGCAGTCAGAATCCAAGGACAGGCAACGAGCAGTACTTC.

This clone has just one count. The chain is built from TRBV7-6 and TRBJ1-2; 8 nucleotides match TRBD1. This CDR3 is 18 amino acids long. Unmatched junction bases numbered 14, after V lost 4 bases and J lost 1 base. In germline, CDR1 is SGHVS, CDR2 FNYEAQ. The CDR3 protein is CASSSVDRGPFLNYGYTF. CDR3 nucleotides: TGTGCCAGCAGCTCAGTCGACAGGGGCCCATTTCTTAACTATGGCTACACCTTC.

J is TRBJ2-2 and V is TRBV15, with TRBD2 identical over 9 bases. Germline V gene sequence: CDR1 LNHNV, CDR2 YYDKDF (reference sequence). This CDR3 region has 17 residues. The V gene end was trimmed by 3 bases and the J gene end by 1 base; junction bases not matched to a gene: 6. The CDR3 here is CATSRTSGLMNTGELFF. CDR3 sequence (DNA): TGTGCCACCAGCAGGACTAGCGGATTAATGAACACCGGGGAGCTGTTTTTT.